This TCR beta chain emerged from a study of T cells after yellow fever vaccination. Whole-study results and caveats: Researchers noted that a small share of clonotypes showed up in both CD4 and CD8 compartments.

V shed 0 bases and J 7 bases; nucleotides not matched to a gene: 9. Germline V lookup: CDR1 SGHRS, CDR2 YFSETQ. The CDR3 sequence is 15 residues long. A 5'RACE template-switching step, the method used to make TCR cDNA, added a universal primer site and UMIs. In TCRdb, the 5' RACE reads were re-called with MiXCR into one record per CDR3 protein. The sample holds 300,000 to 450,000 distinct CDR3 sequences; 8.1% are singletons and the top ten take approximately 16%. The sample holds many counts of this clonotype. Its antigen is still unknown. The chain is built from TRBV5-1 and TRBJ1-1, with 7 positions matching TRBD1. This clonotype originated in a man aged 18 to 29 who received the YFV17D yellow fever vaccine. The source was PBMCs, collected roughly 47 days after the first yellow fever vaccination. The CDR3 region has the DNA TGCGCCAGCAGCTTGGCCCCGGCACAGGGGATTGAAGCTTTCTTT. Its protein is CASSLAPAQGIEAFF.